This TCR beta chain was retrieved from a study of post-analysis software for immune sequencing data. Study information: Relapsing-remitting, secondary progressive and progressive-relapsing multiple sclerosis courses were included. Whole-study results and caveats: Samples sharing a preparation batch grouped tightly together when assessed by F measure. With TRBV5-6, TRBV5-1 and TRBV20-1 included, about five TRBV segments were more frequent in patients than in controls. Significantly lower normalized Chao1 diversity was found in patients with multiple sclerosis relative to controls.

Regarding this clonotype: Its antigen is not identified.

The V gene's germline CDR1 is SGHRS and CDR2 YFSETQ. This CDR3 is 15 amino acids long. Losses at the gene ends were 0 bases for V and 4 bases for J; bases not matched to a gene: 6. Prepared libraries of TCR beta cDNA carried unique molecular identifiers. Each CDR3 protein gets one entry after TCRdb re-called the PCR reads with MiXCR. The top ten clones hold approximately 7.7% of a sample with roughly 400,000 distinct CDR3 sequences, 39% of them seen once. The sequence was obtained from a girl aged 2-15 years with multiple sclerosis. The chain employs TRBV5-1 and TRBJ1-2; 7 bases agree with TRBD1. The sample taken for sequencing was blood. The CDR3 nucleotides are TGCGCCAGCAGCTTGGTAGGACAGGTCGGCTATGGCTACACCTTC. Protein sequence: CASSLVGQVGYGYTF.